These 4 T cell receptor beta chains were sequenced from one sample in a study of patients and donors after allogeneic stem cell transplantation. MiXCR, applied by TCRdb to the RT-PCR reads, yields one record per CDR3 protein. The sample comprises about 96,000 distinct CDR3 sequences, around 46% of which are singletons, and about 58% rests with the top ten. The sample was blood, either unsorted or a sorted T cell fraction (not recorded which). These receptors all come from a human donor who was either an allogeneic HSCT recipient or a stem cell or donor lymphocyte infusion donor (not recorded which). It is not recorded whose cells these are; they may come from a transplant donor.

The genes are TRBV28 and TRBJ2-7; a weak D match, TRBD1 (6 bases). Germline lookup yields CDR1 MDHEN and CDR2 SYDVKM. The CDR3 has 13 residues. With 10 bases removed from V and 5 bases from J, the gap between germline ends came to 18 bases. The CDR3 reads CAKGQKEADEQYF. Here the CDR3 DNA reads TGTGCCAAAGGACAGAAAGAAGCCGACGAGCAGTACTTC.

The V gene is TRBV5-1, the J gene TRBJ1-6, with D possibly being TRBD1 (6 bases). Trimming left V 4 bases short and J 7 bases short, with 9 bases between. The CDR3 totals 13 residues. The germline V gene encodes CDR1 SGHRS and CDR2 YFSETQ. CDR3 amino acids: CASSPGANSPLHF. The DNA for the CDR3 is TGCGCCAGCAGCCCAGGGGCGAATTCACCCCTCCACTTT.

The rearrangement links TRBV20-1 to TRBJ1-2; D is undetermined. V lost 0 bases and J lost 2, with 7 bases in between. The CDR3 is made up of 13 amino acids. CDR1 DFQATT and CDR2 SNEGSKA come from the germline V gene (reference sequence). DNA of the CDR3: TGCAGTGCTAGAGATGCATCCAACTATGGCTACACCTTC. It codes for CSARDASNYGYTF.

This clonotype was seen a few times. The chain carries TRBV6-5 and TRBJ1-4; D unclear. This CDR3 spans 14 amino acids. Trimming took 2 bases from V and 8 from J, leaving 12 bases between them. The germline V gene encodes CDR1 MNHEY and CDR2 SVGAGI. The CDR3 loop is CASSYNAAGEKLFF. In DNA form, the CDR3 reads TGTGCCAGCAGTTACAACGCGGCTGGGGAAAAACTGTTTTTT.